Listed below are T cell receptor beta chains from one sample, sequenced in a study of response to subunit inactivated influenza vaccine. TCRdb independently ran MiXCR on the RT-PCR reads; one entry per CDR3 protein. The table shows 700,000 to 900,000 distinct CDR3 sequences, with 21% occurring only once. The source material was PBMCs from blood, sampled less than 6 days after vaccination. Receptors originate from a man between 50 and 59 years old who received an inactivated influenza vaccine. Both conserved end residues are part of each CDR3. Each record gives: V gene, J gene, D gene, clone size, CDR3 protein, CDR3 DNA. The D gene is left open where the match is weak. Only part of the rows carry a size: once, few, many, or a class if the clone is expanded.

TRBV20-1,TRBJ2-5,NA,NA,CSVATASQETQYF,TGCAGTGTCGCGACAGCTTCTCAAGAGACCCAGTACTTC
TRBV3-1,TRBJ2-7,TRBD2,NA,CASSSRLASEQYF,TGTGCCAGCAGCTCGAGACTAGCTAGCGAGCAGTACTTC
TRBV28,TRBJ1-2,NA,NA,CASSPSSRVSGYTF,TGTGCCAGCAGTCCCTCTTCTAGGGTTTCTGGCTACACCTTC
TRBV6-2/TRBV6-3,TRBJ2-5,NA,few,CASSYPDLKETQYF,TGTGCCAGCAGTTACCCGGACCTCAAAGAGACCCAGTACTTC
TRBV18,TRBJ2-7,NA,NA,CASSSPVVYEQYF,TGTGCCAGCTCAAGTCCAGTAGTCTACGAGCAGTACTTC
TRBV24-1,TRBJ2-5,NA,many,CATSAGLPETQYF,TGTGCCACCAGTGCGGGACTTCCAGAGACCCAGTACTTC
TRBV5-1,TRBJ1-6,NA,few,CASSLSAANSPLHF,TGCGCCAGCAGCTTGTCGGCAGCCAATTCACCCCTCCACTTT
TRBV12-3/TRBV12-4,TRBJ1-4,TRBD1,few,CASSPRQGPEKLFF,TGTGCCAGCAGCCCTCGACAGGGCCCTGAAAAACTGTTTTTT
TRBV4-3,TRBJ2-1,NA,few,CASSSGEGFLSYNEQFF,TGCGCCAGCAGCTCGGGAGAGGGTTTTTTGTCCTACAATGAGCAGTTCTTC
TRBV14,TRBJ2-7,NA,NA,CASRSRPGHTYEQYF,TGTGCCAGCAGATCACGACCGGGACACACCTACGAGCAGTACTTC
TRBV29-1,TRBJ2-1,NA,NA,CSVEDYGVAAGRLDNEQFF,TGCAGCGTTGAAGATTATGGGGTAGCGGCGGGAAGACTCGACAATGAGCAGTTCTTC
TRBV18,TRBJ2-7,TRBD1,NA,CASSLQAGGKNEQYF,TGTGCCAGCTCCCTCCAAGCAGGGGGAAAAAACGAGCAGTACTTC
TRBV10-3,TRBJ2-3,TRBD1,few,CAISEYQGAQDTQYF,TGTGCCATCAGTGAATATCAGGGGGCGCAAGATACGCAGTATTTT
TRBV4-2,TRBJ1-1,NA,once,CASRLETGNTEAFF,TGTGCCAGCCGCCTAGAGACAGGGAACACTGAAGCTTTCTTT
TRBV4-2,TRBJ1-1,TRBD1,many,CASSQARTGLNTEAFF,TGTGCCAGCAGCCAAGCTAGGACAGGCTTAAACACTGAAGCTTTCTTT
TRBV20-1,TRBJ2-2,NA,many,CSARTKSGTGELFF,TGCAGTGCCCGGACTAAAAGTGGCACCGGGGAGCTGTTTTTT
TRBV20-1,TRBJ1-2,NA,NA,CSAKVHGYTF,TGCAGTGCTAAGGTCCATGGCTACACCTTC
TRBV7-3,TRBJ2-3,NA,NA,CASSRRDFRTDTQYF,TGTGCCAGCAGCCGCAGGGACTTTCGCACAGATACGCAGTATTTT
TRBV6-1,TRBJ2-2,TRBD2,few,CASSEWGLAGVDTGELFF,TGTGCCAGCAGTGAATGGGGACTAGCGGGGGTAGACACCGGGGAGCTGTTTTTT
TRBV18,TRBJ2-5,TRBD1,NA,CASYRDRREETQYF,TGTGCCAGCTATAGGGACAGACGCGAAGAGACCCAGTACTTC
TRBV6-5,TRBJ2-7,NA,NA,CASRGEYEQYF,TGTGCCAGCAGGGGAGAATACGAGCAGTACTTC
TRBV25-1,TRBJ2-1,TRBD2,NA,CASSVPRGGDGQFF,TGTGCCAGCAGTGTCCCCCGCGGGGGGGACGGTCAGTTCTTC
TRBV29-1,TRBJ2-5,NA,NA,CSVVTTTQETQYF,TGCAGCGTTGTGACTACTACACAAGAGACCCAGTACTTC
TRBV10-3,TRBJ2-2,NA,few,CAISESGRASAGELFF,TGTGCCATCAGTGAGTCGGGCAGGGCAAGTGCCGGGGAGCTGTTTTTT
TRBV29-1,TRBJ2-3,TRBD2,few,CSGRIAGGLILFTDTQYF,TGCAGCGGGAGAATAGCGGGAGGGCTAATTCTCTTCACAGATACGCAGTATTTT
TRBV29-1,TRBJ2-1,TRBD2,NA,CSALAGNNEQFF,TGCAGCGCCCTAGCGGGGAACAATGAGCAGTTCTTC
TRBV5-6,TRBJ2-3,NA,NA,CASSLVVATDTQYF,TGTGCCAGCAGCTTGGTGGTGGCCACAGATACGCAGTATTTT
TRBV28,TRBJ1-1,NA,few,CASSLKSGGATVGTEAFF,TGTGCCAGCAGTCTAAAATCGGGGGGGGCTACGGTGGGCACTGAAGCTTTCTTT
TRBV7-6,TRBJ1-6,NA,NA,CASSLAQANSPLHF,TGTGCCAGCAGCTTAGCCCAGGCAAATTCACCCCTCCACTTT
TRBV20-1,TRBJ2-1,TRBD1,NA,CSARRDSYSYNEQFF,TGCAGTGCTAGACGGGACAGCTACTCCTACAATGAGCAGTTCTTC
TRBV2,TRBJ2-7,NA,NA,CASRARLLVYEQYF,TGTGCCAGCAGGGCCCGACTGTTGGTCTACGAGCAGTACTTC
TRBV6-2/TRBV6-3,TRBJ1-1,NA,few,CASSPTIENTEAFF,TGTGCCAGCAGCCCCACGATAGAGAACACTGAAGCTTTCTTT
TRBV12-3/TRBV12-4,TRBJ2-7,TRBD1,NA,CASRVQGATEQYF,TGTGCCAGCAGAGTACAGGGGGCCACGGAGCAGTACTTC
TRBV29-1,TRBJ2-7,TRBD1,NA,CSVLPGTGRYEQYF,TGCAGCGTGTTACCCGGGACAGGGAGATACGAGCAGTACTTC
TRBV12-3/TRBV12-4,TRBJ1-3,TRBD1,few,CASREDRGTGNTIYF,TGTGCCAGCAGAGAGGACAGGGGGACTGGAAACACCATATATTTT
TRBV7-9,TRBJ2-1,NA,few,CASSPILNYKGQSGYNEQFF,TGTGCCAGCAGCCCAATTCTTAATTATAAGGGACAAAGCGGGTACAATGAGCAGTTCTTC
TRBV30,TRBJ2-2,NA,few,CAWSVTGPGELFF,TGTGCCTGGAGTGTCACAGGGCCCGGGGAGCTGTTTTTT
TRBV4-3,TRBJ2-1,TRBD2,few,CASSQEQTSGGTYNEQFF,TGCGCCAGCAGCCAAGAACAAACTAGCGGGGGAACCTACAATGAGCAGTTCTTC
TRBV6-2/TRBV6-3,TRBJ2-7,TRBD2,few,CASSPLAGVYEQYF,TGTGCCAGCAGCCCACTAGCGGGAGTCTACGAGCAGTACTTC
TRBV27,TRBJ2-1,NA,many,CASSLMGNEQFF,TGTGCCAGCAGTTTAATGGGGAATGAGCAGTTCTTC
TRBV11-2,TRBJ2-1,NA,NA,CASSPGVGYYNEQFF,TGTGCCAGCAGCCCTGGGGTGGGCTATTACAATGAGCAGTTCTTC
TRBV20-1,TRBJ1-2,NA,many,CSARGQEYGYTF,TGCAGTGCTAGAGGGCAGGAGTATGGCTACACCTTC
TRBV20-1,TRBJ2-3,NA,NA,CSARDRGDTDTQYF,TGCAGTGCTAGAGATAGGGGGGACACAGATACGCAGTATTTT
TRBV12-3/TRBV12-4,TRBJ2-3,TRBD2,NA,CASRLAGRTDTQYF,TGTGCCAGCAGGCTAGCGGGGCGCACAGATACGCAGTATTTT
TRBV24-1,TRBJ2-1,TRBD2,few,CATSGLAGGRHNEQFF,TGTGCCACCAGTGGCCTAGCGGGAGGTCGACACAATGAGCAGTTCTTC
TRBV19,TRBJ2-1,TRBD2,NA,CASSMDPSGYNEQFF,TGTGCCAGTAGTATGGACCCTAGCGGATACAATGAGCAGTTCTTC
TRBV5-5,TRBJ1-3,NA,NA,CASSFTDFSGNTIYF,TGTGCCAGCAGCTTTACTGATTTCTCTGGAAACACCATATATTTT
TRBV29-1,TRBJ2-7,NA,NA,CSVQQGYEQYF,TGCAGCGTCCAGCAAGGATACGAGCAGTACTTC
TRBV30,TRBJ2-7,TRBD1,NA,CAWRQGNEQYF,TGTGCCTGGAGACAGGGGAACGAGCAGTACTTC
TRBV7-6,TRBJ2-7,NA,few,CASSLGRDASYEQYF,TGTGCCAGCAGCTTGGGGCGGGACGCGTCCTACGAGCAGTACTTC
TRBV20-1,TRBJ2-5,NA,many,CSAGGFGSSGETQYF,TGCAGTGCCGGGGGTTTCGGATCGTCGGGGGAGACCCAGTACTTC
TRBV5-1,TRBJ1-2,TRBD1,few,CASSPRDRGSGYTF,TGCGCCAGCAGCCCGCGGGACAGGGGAAGTGGCTACACCTTC
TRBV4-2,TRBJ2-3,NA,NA,CASSQDRGATDTQYF,TGTGCCAGCAGCCAAGATAGGGGAGCGACAGATACGCAGTATTTT
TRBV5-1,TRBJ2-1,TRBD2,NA,CASATASGYNEQFF,TGCGCCAGCGCTACGGCTAGCGGATACAATGAGCAGTTCTTC
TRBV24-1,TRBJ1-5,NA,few,CATSQTGSNQPQHF,TGTGCCACCAGTCAGACAGGAAGCAATCAGCCCCAGCATTTT